Listed below are T cell receptor beta chains from one sample, sequenced in a study of immune characterization of retroperitoneal liposarcoma. TCRdb processed the PCR reads anew with MiXCR; each CDR3 protein has one entry. The sample has around 20,000 distinct CDR3 sequences, around 40% seen once. The sequencing sample was made of blood. The origin of the receptors is a male donor with retroperitoneal liposarcoma. The conserved cysteine and the conserved F or W are not part of the CDR3 here.

J gene: TRBJ2-5; V gene: TRBV11-2; CDR3 protein: ASSFKRSNQETQY
J gene: TRBJ2-4; V gene: TRBV24-1; CDR3 protein: ATSGGPGATREQY
J gene: TRBJ2-2; V gene: TRBV12-3/TRBV12-4; CDR3 protein: ASSPIWGQRTGELF
J gene: TRBJ2-1; V gene: TRBV6-1; CDR3 protein: ASTETSYPYEQF
J gene: .; V gene: TRBV12-3/TRBV12-4; CDR3 protein: ASTPGRVSGRRYEQY
J gene: .; V gene: TRBV11-2; CDR3 protein: ARCFGTSGKIEQF
J gene: TRBJ2-5; V gene: TRBV7-2; CDR3 protein: ASSLRTGRLGETQY
J gene: TRBJ2-4; V gene: TRBV12-3/TRBV12-4; CDR3 protein: ASNPRDGWGIQY
J gene: TRBJ2-1; V gene: TRBV11-3; CDR3 protein: ASSLTHEQF
J gene: TRBJ2-1; V gene: TRBV6-1; CDR3 protein: ASRAYSGLEAKNIQF
J gene: TRBJ2-1; V gene: TRBV6-1; CDR3 protein: ASAGGAGVQEQF
J gene: TRBJ1-1; V gene: TRBV7-2; CDR3 protein: ASSLARQNTEAF
J gene: .; V gene: TRBV27; CDR3 protein: ASSPPGQTYEQY
J gene: TRBJ1-2; V gene: TRBV6-1; CDR3 protein: ASSEITLGAYGYT
J gene: TRBJ2-2; V gene: TRBV6-5; CDR3 protein: ASSYFLTGELF
J gene: TRBJ2-3; V gene: TRBV27; CDR3 protein: ASIPAPVGQMSTDTQY
J gene: TRBJ2-1; V gene: TRBV12-3/TRBV12-4; CDR3 protein: ASSSSGGWNNEQF
J gene: TRBJ2-1; V gene: TRBV10-2; CDR3 protein: ASSEKETQF
J gene: TRBJ2-3; V gene: TRBV12-3/TRBV12-4; CDR3 protein: ASTKFATGLAGVTDTQY
J gene: TRBJ2-1; V gene: TRBV6-8; CDR3 protein: ASQLARYNEQF
J gene: TRBJ2-1; V gene: TRBV9; CDR3 protein: ASSVVGDRGNEQF
J gene: TRBJ2-7; V gene: TRBV6-1; CDR3 protein: ASSSRDSSYEQY
J gene: TRBJ2-1; V gene: TRBV6-1; CDR3 protein: ASSGGGLAGYNEQF
J gene: TRBJ2-3; V gene: TRBV27; CDR3 protein: ASSPHYRDTQY
J gene: TRBJ1-4; V gene: TRBV7-2; CDR3 protein: ASSFSRTNEKLF
J gene: TRBJ2-5; V gene: TRBV6-5; CDR3 protein: ASSYSSSVETQY
J gene: TRBJ2-1; V gene: TRBV6-6; CDR3 protein: ASILESRNEQF
J gene: TRBJ2-1; V gene: TRBV7-6; CDR3 protein: ASSLERGQETQF
J gene: TRBJ2-1; V gene: TRBV6-2/TRBV6-3; CDR3 protein: ASSYSGERGLPHEQF
J gene: TRBJ1-4; V gene: TRBV6-1; CDR3 protein: ASSELGGPRTGKYEKLF
J gene: TRBJ2-1; V gene: TRBV7-2; CDR3 protein: ASSPRASYEQF
J gene: .; V gene: TRBV27; CDR3 protein: ASSQGLVSYEQY
J gene: TRBJ1-4; V gene: TRBV6-1; CDR3 protein: ASSRDRGSYEKLF
J gene: TRBJ2-1; V gene: TRBV6-6; CDR3 protein: ASSYSGGIYEQF
J gene: .; V gene: TRBV7-3; CDR3 protein: ASSPIGGSYNEQF
J gene: TRBJ2-7; V gene: TRBV12-3/TRBV12-4; CDR3 protein: ASTVSRSYNEQY
J gene: TRBJ2-3; V gene: TRBV5-6; CDR3 protein: ASSLGQGSDTQY
J gene: .; V gene: TRBV6-6; CDR3 protein: ASSYGVDYNEQY
J gene: TRBJ2-3; V gene: TRBV6-6; CDR3 protein: ASSYTGTSGGTDTQY